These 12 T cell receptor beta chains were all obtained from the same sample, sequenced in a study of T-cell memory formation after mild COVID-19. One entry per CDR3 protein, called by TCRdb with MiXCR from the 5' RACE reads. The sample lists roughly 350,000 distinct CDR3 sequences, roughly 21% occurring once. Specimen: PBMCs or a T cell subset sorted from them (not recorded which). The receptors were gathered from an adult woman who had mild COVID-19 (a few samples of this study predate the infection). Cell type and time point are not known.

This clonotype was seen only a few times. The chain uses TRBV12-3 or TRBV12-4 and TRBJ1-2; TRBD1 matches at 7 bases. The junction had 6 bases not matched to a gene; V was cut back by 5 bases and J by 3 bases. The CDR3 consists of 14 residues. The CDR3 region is CASSPPGGYYGYTF. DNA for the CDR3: TGTGCCAGCAGTCCGCCAGGGGGATACTATGGCTACACCTTC.

CDR3 region: CASSPPLGAGLLETQYF. As DNA, the CDR3 is TGTGCCAGCAGTCCCCCTTTGGGGGCAGGGTTGTTAGAGACCCAGTACTTC. This chain uses TRBV6-2 or TRBV6-3 with TRBJ2-5, with D possibly matching TRBD1 (6 bases). CDR1 is MNHEY and CDR2 is SVGEGT in the germline V gene. The length of the CDR3 is 17 residues. V shed 5 bases and J shed 4 bases, with 23 bases lying between them.

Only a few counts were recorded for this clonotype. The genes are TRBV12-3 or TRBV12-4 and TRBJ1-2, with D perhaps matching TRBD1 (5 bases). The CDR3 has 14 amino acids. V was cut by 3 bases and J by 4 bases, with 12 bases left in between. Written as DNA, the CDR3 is TGTGCCAGCAGTTTCACGGGGGGGGGCTATGGCTACACCTTC. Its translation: CASSFTGGGYGYTF.

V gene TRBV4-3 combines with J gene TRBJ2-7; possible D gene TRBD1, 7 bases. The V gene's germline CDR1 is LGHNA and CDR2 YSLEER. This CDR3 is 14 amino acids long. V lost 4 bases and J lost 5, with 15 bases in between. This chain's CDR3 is CASSPGQRGDEQYF. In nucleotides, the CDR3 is TGCGCCAGCAGCCCGGGACAGAGGGGGGACGAGCAGTACTTC.

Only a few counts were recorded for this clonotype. The CDR3 region has the DNA TGCGCCAGCAGCTCCCGGCTGGGACAGGTTGCAGATACGCAGTATTTT. The encoded protein is CASSSRLGQVADTQYF. The V call is TRBV5-1, the J call TRBJ2-3; 8 bases line up with TRBD1. The ends lost 3 bases at V and 4 bases at J; junction bases unmatched: 10. From germline, CDR1 is SGHRS and CDR2 YFSETQ. This CDR3 is built from 16 residues.

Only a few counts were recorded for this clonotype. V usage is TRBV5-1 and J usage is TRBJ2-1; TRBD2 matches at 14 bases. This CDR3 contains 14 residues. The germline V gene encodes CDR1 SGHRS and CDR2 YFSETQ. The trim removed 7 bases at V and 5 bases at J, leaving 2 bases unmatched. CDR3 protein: CASGTSGGNNEQFF. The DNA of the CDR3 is TGCGCCAGCGGGACTAGCGGGGGCAACAATGAGCAGTTCTTC.

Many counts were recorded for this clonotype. Here the CDR3 DNA reads TGCAGCGTTGAAATGGTGGGCTGGCAGTACAATGAGCAGTTCTTC. This codes for CSVEMVGWQYNEQFF. The chain has TRBV29-1 and TRBJ2-1; D gene ambiguous. Trimming took off 2 bases at V and 4 bases at J, with 15 bases between the two ends. This CDR3 is 15 amino acids long. Looked up from germline, CDR1 is SQVTM and CDR2 is ANQGSEA.

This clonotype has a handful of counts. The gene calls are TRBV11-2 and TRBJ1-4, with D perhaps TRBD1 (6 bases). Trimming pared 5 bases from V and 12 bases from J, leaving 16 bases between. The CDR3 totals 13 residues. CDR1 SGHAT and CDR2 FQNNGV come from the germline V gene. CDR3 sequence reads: CASSPQQGSQLFF. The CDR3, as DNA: TGTGCCAGCAGCCCCCAACAGGGATCGCAACTGTTTTTT. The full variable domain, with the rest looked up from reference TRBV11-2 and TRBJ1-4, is EAGVAQSPRYKIIEKRQSVAFWCNPISGHATLYWYQQILGQGPKLLIQFQNNGVVDDSQLPKDRFSAERLKGVDSTLKIQPAKLEDSAVYLCASSPQQGSQLFFGSGTQLSVL.

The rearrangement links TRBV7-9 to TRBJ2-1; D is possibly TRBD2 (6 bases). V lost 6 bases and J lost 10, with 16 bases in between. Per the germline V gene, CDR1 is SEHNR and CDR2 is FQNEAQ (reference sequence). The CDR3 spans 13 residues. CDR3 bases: TGTGCCAGCAGTTGGCCGGGGCTAGCGGAGCAGTTCTTC. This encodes CASSWPGLAEQFF. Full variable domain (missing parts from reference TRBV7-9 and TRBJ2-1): DTGVSQNPRHKITKRGQNVTFRCDPISEHNRLYWYRQTLGQGPEFLTYFQNEAQLEKSRLLSDRFSAERPKGSFSTLEIQRTEQGDSAMYLCASSWPGLAEQFFGPGTRLTVL.

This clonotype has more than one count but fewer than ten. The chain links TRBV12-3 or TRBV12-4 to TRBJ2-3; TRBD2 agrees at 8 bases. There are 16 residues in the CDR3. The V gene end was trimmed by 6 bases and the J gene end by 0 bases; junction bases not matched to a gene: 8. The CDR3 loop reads CASSRLAGSSTDTQYF. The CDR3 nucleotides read TGTGCCAGCAGCCGGCTAGCGGGCAGTAGCACAGATACGCAGTATTTT.

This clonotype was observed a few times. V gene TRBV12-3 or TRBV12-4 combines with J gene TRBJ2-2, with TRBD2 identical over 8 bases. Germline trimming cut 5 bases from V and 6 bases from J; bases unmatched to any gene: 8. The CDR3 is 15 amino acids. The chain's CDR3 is CASSASGTRSGELFF. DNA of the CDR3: TGTGCCAGCAGTGCCTCCGGGACTAGGTCCGGGGAGCTGTTTTTT.

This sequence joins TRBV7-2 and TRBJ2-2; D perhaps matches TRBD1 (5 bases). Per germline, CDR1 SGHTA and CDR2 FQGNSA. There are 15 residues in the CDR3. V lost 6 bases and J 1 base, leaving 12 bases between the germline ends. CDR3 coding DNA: TGTGCCAGCAGGTTCCGCACAGGGAACACCGGGGAGCTGTTTTTT. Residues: CASRFRTGNTGELFF.